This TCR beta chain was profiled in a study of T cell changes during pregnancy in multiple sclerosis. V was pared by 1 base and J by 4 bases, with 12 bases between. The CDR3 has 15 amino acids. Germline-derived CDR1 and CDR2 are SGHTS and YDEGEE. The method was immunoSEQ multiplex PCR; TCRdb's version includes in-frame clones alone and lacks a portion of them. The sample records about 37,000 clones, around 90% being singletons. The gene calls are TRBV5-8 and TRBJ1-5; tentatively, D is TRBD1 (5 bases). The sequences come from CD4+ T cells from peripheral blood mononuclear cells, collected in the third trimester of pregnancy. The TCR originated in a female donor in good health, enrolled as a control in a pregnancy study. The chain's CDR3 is CASSLLGAANQPQHF. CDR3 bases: TGTGCCAGCAGCTTGCTAGGGGCCGCAAATCAGCCCCAGCATTTT.